These T cell receptor beta chains were read from a single sample in a study of early T cells in non-severe SARS-CoV-2 infection. TCRdb redid the calling of the 5' RACE reads with MiXCR, one entry per CDR3 protein. Of about 25,000 distinct CDR3 sequences in the sample, 4.5% to 5.5% were seen once. Sequencing was done on a sample of whole blood. The receptors here all came from an adult who was a healthcare worker with PCR-confirmed SARS-CoV-2 infection or an uninfected control (not recorded which). CDR3s include the opening cysteine and the closing phenylalanine or tryptophan. D genes are given only for firm matches. Rows give clone size only sometimes, using once, few, many, or a class for an expanded clone.

clone_size | d_call | j_call | v_call | cdr3_nt | cdr3_aa
many | TRBD1 | TRBJ2-3 | TRBV4-1 | TGCGCCAGCAGCCCGTCAGTACCGGGACAGGGAGTAGATACGCAGTATTTT | CASSPSVPGQGVDTQYF
many | TRBD1 | TRBJ1-1 | TRBV20-1 | TGCAGTTGCCGCAGGGGGGACCCTGAAGCTTTCTTT | CSCRRGDPEAFF
many | TRBD1 | TRBJ2-1 | TRBV19 | TGTGCCAGTAGCCCCCGGACAGGGGGTTACAATGAGCAGTTCTTC | CASSPRTGGYNEQFF
many | - | TRBJ2-6 | TRBV2 | TGTGCCAGCAGTGCCGGGGCCTCTGGGGCCAACGTCCTGACTTTC | CASSAGASGANVLTF
few | TRBD2 | TRBJ2-7 | TRBV15 | TGTGCCACCAGCAGACCAGATAGCGGGACCCCCTACGAGCAGTACTTC | CATSRPDSGTPYEQYF
- | - | TRBJ2-7 | TRBV28 | TGTGCCAGCAACACGGCCTACGAGCAGTACTTC | CASNTAYEQYF
few | - | TRBJ2-3 | TRBV7-7 | TGTGCCAGCAGCTTAGGGATCACAGATACGCAGTATTTT | CASSLGITDTQYF
many | - | TRBJ2-3 | TRBV6-5 | TGTGCCAGCAGTTACGGGGCAGGGCGCACAGATACGCAGTATTTT | CASSYGAGRTDTQYF
few | - | TRBJ2-7 | TRBV9 | TGTGCCAGCAGCCCCCGGGTGGTCCAGGGCGAGCAGTACTTC | CASSPRVVQGEQYF
few | - | TRBJ1-4 | TRBV4-1 | TGCGCCAGCAGCCAGGTATACTCGGGAGGATCTAATGAAAAACTGTTTTTT | CASSQVYSGGSNEKLFF
many | - | TRBJ1-6 | TRBV7-9 | TGTGCCAGCAGCTTAAGCCCTCCTGATTCACCCCTCCACTTT | CASSLSPPDSPLHF
- | TRBD2 | TRBJ2-1 | TRBV18 | TGTGCCAGCTCACAAAGTCCTAGCGGGAGGCCCAGCTCCTACAATGAGCAGTTCTTC | CASSQSPSGRPSSYNEQFF
many | TRBD1 | TRBJ2-2 | TRBV7-3 | TGTGCCAGCAGCCGGGACAGGACTGATACCGGGGAGCTGTTTTTT | CASSRDRTDTGELFF
- | - | TRBJ2-7 | TRBV5-1 | TGCGCCAGCAGCTTGTGGTCGAGCTCCTACGAGCAGTACTTC | CASSLWSSSYEQYF
medium-sized | - | TRBJ2-5 | TRBV27 | TGTGCCAGCAGTCCGACAGGAATAACCTCCGGGGAGACCCAGTACTTC | CASSPTGITSGETQYF
many | TRBD1 | TRBJ1-5 | TRBV27 | TGTGCCAGCAGTTTAAACAGGGGGGGACAGCCCCAGCATTTT | CASSLNRGGQPQHF
few | TRBD2 | TRBJ2-7 | TRBV7-9 | TGTGCCAGCAGCACTAGTGGCGGGAGGGCCCTCTACGAGCAGTACTTC | CASSTSGGRALYEQYF
many | - | TRBJ2-7 | TRBV4-2 | TGTGCCAGCAGCCAAGATTTGGTAAACGTGTACGAGCAGTACTTC | CASSQDLVNVYEQYF
- | TRBD2 | TRBJ2-7 | TRBV6-2/TRBV6-3 | TGTGCCAGCAGTGACCCGGGACTAGCCTACGAGCAGTACTTC | CASSDPGLAYEQYF
medium-sized | TRBD1 | TRBJ1-1 | TRBV18 | TGTGCCAGCTCGCCCGGACAGGAGTTGAACACTGAAGCTTTCTTT | CASSPGQELNTEAFF
- | - | TRBJ2-7 | TRBV20-1 | TGCAGTGCCCATTCGAGCACACAAATCTACGAGCAGTACTTC | CSAHSSTQIYEQYF
- | TRBD1 | TRBJ2-6 | TRBV7-6 | TGTGCCAGCAGCCGAAGGACAGGACGCTCTGGGGCCAACGTCCTGACTTTC | CASSRRTGRSGANVLTF
many | - | TRBJ2-7 | TRBV2 | TGTGCCAGCAGTGGAGGACTTACCCTGTCCTACGAGCAGTACTTC | CASSGGLTLSYEQYF
many | TRBD2 | TRBJ2-5 | TRBV20-1 | TGCAGTGCTACCATCTTAGCGGGAACACAAGAGACCCAGTACTTC | CSATILAGTQETQYF
few | - | TRBJ2-1 | TRBV6-6 | TGTGCCAGCAGTTGGCAGAGACCTGGTGAGCAGTTCTTC | CASSWQRPGEQFF
many | - | TRBJ2-1 | TRBV19 | TGTGCCAGTAGTGGACGGGACTTCTACAATGAGCAGTTCTTC | CASSGRDFYNEQFF
many | - | TRBJ2-7 | TRBV24-1 | TGTGCCACCCCTCAAAGCAAGACGGGCTTC | CATPQSKTGF
many | TRBD1 | TRBJ2-7 | TRBV27 | TGTGCCACCCGCGAGGGGACAGGACTGGGCTACGAGCAGTACTTC | CATREGTGLGYEQYF
many | - | TRBJ2-1 | TRBV7-2 | TGTGCCAGCAGCCGAAACCTGGTTGGGGAGCGTGAGCAGTTCTTC | CASSRNLVGEREQFF
few | - | TRBJ2-1 | TRBV7-8 | TGTGCCAGCAGCTTAGTGGTCAGCTACAATGAGCAGTTCTTC | CASSLVVSYNEQFF
once | TRBD2 | TRBJ2-4 | TRBV6-2/TRBV6-3 | TGTGCCAGCATAGCAGGGACTAGCGGGACTTTAGCCAAAAACATTCAGTACTTC | CASIAGTSGTLAKNIQYF
many | - | TRBJ1-6 | TRBV20-1 | TGCAGTGCTAGTTTGGCGAGTGCGAATTCACCCCTCCACTTT | CSASLASANSPLHF
- | - | TRBJ2-1 | TRBV7-9 | TGTGCCAGCAGCTTAGGGTCACCCCTAAATGAGCAGTTCTTC | CASSLGSPLNEQFF
many | - | TRBJ1-1 | TRBV5-6 | TGTGCCAGCAGCTGGTTCGCGAACACTGAAGCTTTCTTT | CASSWFANTEAFF
- | TRBD2 | TRBJ2-3 | TRBV29-1 | TGCAGCGTTTCGGGGGGAAGGGGCACAGATACGCAGTATTTT | CSVSGGRGTDTQYF
many | - | TRBJ1-2 | TRBV10-2 | TGCGCCAGCAGTGAGTCGACCGGGAACTATGGCTACACCTTC | CASSESTGNYGYTF
many | TRBD1 | TRBJ2-1 | TRBV29-1 | TGCAGCGTTGAAGACCGGACAGGGGGCCGGGAGCAGTTCTTC | CSVEDRTGGREQFF